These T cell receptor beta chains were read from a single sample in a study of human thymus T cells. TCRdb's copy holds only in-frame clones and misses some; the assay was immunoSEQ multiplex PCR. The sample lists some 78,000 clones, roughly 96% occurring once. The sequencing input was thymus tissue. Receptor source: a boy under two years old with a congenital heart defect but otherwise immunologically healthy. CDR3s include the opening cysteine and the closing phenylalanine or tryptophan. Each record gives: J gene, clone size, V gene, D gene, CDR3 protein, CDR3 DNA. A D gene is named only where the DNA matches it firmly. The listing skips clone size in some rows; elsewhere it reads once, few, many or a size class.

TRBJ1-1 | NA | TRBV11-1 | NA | CASSPPGRGDTEAFF | TGTGCCAGCAGCCCCCCGGGGCGTGGGGACACTGAAGCTTTCTTT
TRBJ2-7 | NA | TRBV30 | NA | CAWKGSSYEQYF | TGTGCCTGGAAAGGGAGCTCCTACGAGCAGTACTTC
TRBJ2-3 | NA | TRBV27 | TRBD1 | CASSLTPGQGALFRDTQYF | TGTGCCAGCAGTTTAACCCCGGGACAGGGGGCGTTGTTTAGGGATACGCAGTATTTT
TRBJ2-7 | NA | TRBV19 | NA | CASSIAGSDSPSYEQYF | TGTGCCAGTAGTATCGCCGGGAGTGACAGTCCCTCCTACGAGCAGTACTTC
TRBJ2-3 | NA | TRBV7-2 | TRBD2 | CASSPSSGGAADTQYF | TGTGCCAGCAGCCCGTCCAGCGGGGGGGCCGCAGATACGCAGTATTTT
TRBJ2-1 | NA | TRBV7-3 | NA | CASSLIGGEQFF | TGTGCCAGCAGCTTAATAGGGGGTGAGCAGTTCTTC
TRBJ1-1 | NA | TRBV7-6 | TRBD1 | CASSRENNDREDAFF | TGTGCCAGCAGCCGCGAAAACAACGACAGGGAGGATGCTTTCTTT
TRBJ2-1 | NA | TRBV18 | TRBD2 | CASSPGTSRDNEQFF | TGTGCCAGCTCACCCGGGACTAGCAGGGACAATGAGCAGTTCTTC
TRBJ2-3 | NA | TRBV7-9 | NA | CASSYLGDTQYF | TGTGCCAGCAGCTATTTGGGGGATACGCAGTATTTT
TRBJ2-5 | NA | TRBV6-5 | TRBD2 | CASTSTSGGAETQYF | TGTGCCAGCACCAGTACTAGCGGGGGGGCGGAGACCCAGTACTTC
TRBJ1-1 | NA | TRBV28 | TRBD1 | CASSLRQGLNTEAFF | TGTGCCAGCAGTTTACGACAGGGGTTGAACACTGAAGCTTTCTTT
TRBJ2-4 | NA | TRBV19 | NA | CASSTGGGNIQYF | TGTGCCAGTAGTACCGGTGGGGGTAACATTCAGTACTTC
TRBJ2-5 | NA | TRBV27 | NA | CATGRSDSLPVKTQYF | TGTGCCACAGGGAGGAGCGATTCCCTCCCGGTGAAGACCCAGTACTTC
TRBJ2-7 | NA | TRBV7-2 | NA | CASSLSGSYEQYF | TGTGCCAGCAGCTTATCGGGGTCCTACGAGCAGTACTTC
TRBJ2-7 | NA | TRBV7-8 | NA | CASSLDGEGERVSEQYF | TGTGCCAGCAGCTTAGATGGTGAGGGGGAGAGGGTCTCCGAGCAGTACTTC
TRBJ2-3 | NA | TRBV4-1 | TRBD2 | CASSHLSGGTTDTQYF | TGCGCCAGCAGCCACCTTAGCGGGGGTACCACAGATACGCAGTATTTT
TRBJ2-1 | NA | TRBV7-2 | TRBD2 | CASSLGASGGESSYNEQFF | TGTGCCAGCAGCTTAGGAGCTAGCGGGGGGGAGAGCTCCTACAATGAGCAGTTCTTC
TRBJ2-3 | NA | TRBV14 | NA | CASSPLYGTDTQYF | TGTGCCAGCAGCCCCCTATACGGCACAGATACGCAGTATTTT
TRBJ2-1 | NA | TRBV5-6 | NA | CASSFPRERTPWNEQFF | TGTGCCAGCAGCTTCCCCCGAGAGAGGACCCCCTGGAATGAGCAGTTCTTC
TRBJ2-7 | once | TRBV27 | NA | CASSQSGRANSYEQYF | TGTGCCAGCAGCCAAAGCGGCAGGGCAAACTCCTACGAGCAGTACTTC
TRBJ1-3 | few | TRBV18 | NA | CASSPPSGLNSGNTIYF | TGTGCCAGCTCACCACCATCGGGACTGAACTCTGGAAACACCATATATTTT
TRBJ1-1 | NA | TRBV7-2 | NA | CASSLRPQANTEAFF | TGTGCCAGCAGCTTAAGGCCCCAGGCGAACACTGAAGCTTTCTTT
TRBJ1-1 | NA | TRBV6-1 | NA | CATLRGSMDTEAFF | TGTGCCACCCTCAGAGGGAGTATGGACACTGAAGCTTTCTTT
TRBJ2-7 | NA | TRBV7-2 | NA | CASSPAGPPSYEQYF | TGTGCCAGCAGCCCCGCGGGCCCTCCCTCCTACGAGCAGTACTTC
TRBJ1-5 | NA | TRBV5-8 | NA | CASSFPFSRGYQPQHF | TGTGCCAGCAGCTTCCCCTTCAGCAGGGGCTATCAGCCCCAGCATTTT
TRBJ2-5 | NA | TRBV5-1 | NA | CASSLGYEGFNTETQYF | TGCGCCAGCAGCTTGGGCTACGAGGGATTTAATACGGAGACCCAGTACTTC
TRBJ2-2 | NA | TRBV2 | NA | CASKANTGELFF | TGTGCCAGCAAGGCGAACACCGGGGAGCTGTTTTTT
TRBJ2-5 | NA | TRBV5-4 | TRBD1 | CASSPSNRDRGRETQYF | TGTGCCAGCAGCCCCTCAAATCGGGACAGGGGGCGGGAGACCCAGTACTTC
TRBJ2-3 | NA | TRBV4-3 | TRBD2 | CASSHATSSTQYF | TGCGCCAGCAGCCATGCGACTAGCAGTACGCAGTATTTT